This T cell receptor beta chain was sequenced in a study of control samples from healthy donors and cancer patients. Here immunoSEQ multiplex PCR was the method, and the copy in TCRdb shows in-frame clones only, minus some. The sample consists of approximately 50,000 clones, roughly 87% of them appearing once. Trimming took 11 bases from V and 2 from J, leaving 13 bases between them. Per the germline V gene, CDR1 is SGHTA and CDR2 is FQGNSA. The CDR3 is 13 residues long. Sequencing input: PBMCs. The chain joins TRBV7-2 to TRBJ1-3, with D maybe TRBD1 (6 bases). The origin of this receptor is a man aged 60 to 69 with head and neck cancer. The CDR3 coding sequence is TGTGCCGGCCGCAGGGGAGCTGGAAACACCATATATTTT. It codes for CAGRRGAGNTIYF.